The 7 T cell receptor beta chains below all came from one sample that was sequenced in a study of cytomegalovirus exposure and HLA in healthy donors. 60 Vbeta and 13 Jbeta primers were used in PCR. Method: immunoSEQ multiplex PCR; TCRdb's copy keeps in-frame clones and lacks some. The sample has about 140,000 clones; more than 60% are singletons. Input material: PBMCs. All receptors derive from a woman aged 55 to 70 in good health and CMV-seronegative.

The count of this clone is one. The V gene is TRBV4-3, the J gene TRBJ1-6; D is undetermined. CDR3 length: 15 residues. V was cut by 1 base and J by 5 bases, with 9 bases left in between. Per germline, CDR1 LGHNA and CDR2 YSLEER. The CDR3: CASSQVSGNNSPLHF. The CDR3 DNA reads TGCGCCAGCAGCCAAGTGTCCGGGAATAATTCACCCCTCCACTTT.

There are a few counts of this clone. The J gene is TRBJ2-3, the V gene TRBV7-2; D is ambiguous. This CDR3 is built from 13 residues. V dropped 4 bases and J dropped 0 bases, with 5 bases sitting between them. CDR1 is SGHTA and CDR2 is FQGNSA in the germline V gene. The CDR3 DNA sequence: TGTGCCAGCAGCTATAGCAGCACAGATACGCAGTATTTT. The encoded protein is CASSYSSTDTQYF.

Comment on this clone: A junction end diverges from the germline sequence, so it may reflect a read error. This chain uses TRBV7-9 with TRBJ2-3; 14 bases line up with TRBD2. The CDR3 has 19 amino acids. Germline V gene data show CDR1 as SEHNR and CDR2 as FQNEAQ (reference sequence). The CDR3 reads CSSSRRTGTSGRGTDTQYF. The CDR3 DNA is TGTTCCAGCAGCCGACGGACAGGGACTAGCGGGAGAGGAACAGATACGCAGTATTTT. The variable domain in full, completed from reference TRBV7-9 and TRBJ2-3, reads DTGVSQNPRHKITKRGQNVTFRCDPISEHNRLYWYRQTLGQGPEFLTYFQNEAQLEKSRLLSDRFSAERPKGSFSTLEIQRTEQGDSAMYLCSSSRRTGTSGRGTDTQYFGPGTRLTVL.

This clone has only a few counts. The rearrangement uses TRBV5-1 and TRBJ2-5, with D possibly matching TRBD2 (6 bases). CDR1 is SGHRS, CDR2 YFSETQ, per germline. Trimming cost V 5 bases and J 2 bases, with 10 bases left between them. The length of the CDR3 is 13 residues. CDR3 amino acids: CASSRGLQETQYF. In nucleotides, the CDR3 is TGCGCCAGCAGTAGGGGACTTCAAGAGACCCAGTACTTC.

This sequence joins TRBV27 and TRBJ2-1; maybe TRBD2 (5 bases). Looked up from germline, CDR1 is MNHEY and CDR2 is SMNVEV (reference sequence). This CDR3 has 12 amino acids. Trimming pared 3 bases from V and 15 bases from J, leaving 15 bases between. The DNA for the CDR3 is TGTGCCAGCAGTTTTGAAGCGGCCCCCGCGTTCTTC. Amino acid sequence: CASSFEAAPAFF.

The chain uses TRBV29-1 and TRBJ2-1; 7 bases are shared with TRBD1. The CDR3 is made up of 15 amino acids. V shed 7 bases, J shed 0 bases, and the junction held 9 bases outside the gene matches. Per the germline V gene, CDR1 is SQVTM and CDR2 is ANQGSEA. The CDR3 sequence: CSGGPGGSSYNEQFF. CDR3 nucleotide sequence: TGCAGCGGCGGACCAGGGGGTAGCTCCTACAATGAGCAGTTCTTC.

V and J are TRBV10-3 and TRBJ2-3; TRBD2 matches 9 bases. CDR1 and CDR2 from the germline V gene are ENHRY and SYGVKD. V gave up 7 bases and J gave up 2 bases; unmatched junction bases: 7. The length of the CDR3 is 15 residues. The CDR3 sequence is CAITPGLANTDTQYF. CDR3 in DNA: TGTGCCATCACCCCCGGACTAGCGAACACAGATACGCAGTATTTT.